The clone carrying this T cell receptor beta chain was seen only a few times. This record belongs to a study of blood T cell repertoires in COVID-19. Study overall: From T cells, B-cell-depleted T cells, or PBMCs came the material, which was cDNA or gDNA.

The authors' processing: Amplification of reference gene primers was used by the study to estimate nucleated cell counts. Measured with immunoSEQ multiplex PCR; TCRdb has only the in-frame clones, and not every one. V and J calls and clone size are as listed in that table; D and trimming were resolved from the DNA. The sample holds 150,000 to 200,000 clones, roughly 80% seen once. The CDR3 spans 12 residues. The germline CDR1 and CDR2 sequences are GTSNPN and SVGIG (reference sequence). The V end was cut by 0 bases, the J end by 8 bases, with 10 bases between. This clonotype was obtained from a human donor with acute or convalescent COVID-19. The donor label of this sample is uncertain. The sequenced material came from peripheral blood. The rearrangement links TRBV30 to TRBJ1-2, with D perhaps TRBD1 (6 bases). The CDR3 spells CAWSVGGRGYTF. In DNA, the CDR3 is TGTGCCTGGAGTGTAGGGGGAAGGGGCTACACCTTC.